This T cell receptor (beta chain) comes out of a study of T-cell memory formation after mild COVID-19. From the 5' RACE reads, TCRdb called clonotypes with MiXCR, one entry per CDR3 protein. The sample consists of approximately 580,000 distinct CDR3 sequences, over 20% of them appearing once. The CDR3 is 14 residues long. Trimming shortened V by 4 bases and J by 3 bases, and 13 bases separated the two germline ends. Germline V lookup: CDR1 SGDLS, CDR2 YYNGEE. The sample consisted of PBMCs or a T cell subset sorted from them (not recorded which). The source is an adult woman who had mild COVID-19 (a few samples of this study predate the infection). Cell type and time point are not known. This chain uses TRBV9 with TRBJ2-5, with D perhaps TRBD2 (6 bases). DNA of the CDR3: TGTGCCAGCAGCCCCTCGGGGGTAAAAGAGACCCAGTACTTC. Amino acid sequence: CASSPSGVKETQYF.